One and the same sample provided the 21 T cell receptor beta chains below, sequenced in a study of blood T cells in healthy people across ages. The authors ran a second PCR of about 6 to 11 cycles using a sample-barcoded 5' primer and a J-beta primer mix. TCRdb re-analysed the 5' RACE reads in MiXCR, keeping a single row per CDR3 protein. The data show hundreds of thousands of distinct CDR3 sequences, around two thirds seen once. The sequenced sample consisted of blood. The receptors shown here come from a man in his thirties or forties in good health.

J is TRBJ2-1 and V is TRBV24-1; D not resolved. With 3 bases removed from V and 10 bases from J, the gap between germline ends came to 18 bases. CDR3 length equals 15 residues. CDR1 and CDR2 (germline): KGHDR, SFDVKD. DNA of the CDR3: TGTGCCACCAGTGATCCCGGACCGACGCAATACGAGCAGTTCTTC. Translating it yields CATSDPGPTQYEQFF.

This clonotype has just one count. The chain is built from TRBV2 and TRBJ2-7; TRBD2 matches 11 bases. The tail of the sequence fits TRBJ2-5 better, so the J call may be wrong. CDR3 length: 16 residues. The V gene's germline CDR1 is SNHLY and CDR2 FYNNEI. For the CDR3, the DNA is TGTGCCAGCAGTGAAGCTAGCGGGGGGGCCGTGGAGACCCAGTACTTC. It is translated as CASSEASGGAVETQYF.

This chain connects TRBV4-3 to TRBJ1-2, with no clear D. The CDR3 is 17 amino acids. CDR1 and CDR2 from the germline V gene are LGHNA and YSLEER. V lost 2 bases, J lost 8 bases, and 24 bases lay in between. CDR3 protein: CASSQSLVGIVWNGYTF. The CDR3, as DNA: TGCGCCAGCAGCCAATCACTCGTGGGGATCGTATGGAACGGCTACACCTTC.

V and J are TRBV6-5 and TRBJ1-2; D is possibly TRBD1 (6 bases). The ends were cut back, 4 bases at V and 6 bases at J, with 12 bases in the middle. The germline V gene encodes CDR1 MNHEY and CDR2 SVGAGI. This CDR3 is built from 13 residues. CDR3 residues: CASSWTARDGYTF. Written as DNA, the CDR3 is TGTGCCAGCAGTTGGACAGCCCGGGATGGCTACACCTTC.

The rearrangement uses TRBV7-2 and TRBJ2-5, with D perhaps assigned TRBD1 or TRBD2 (5 bases each). This CDR3 contains 15 residues. V was shortened by 5 bases and J by 4 bases, with 17 bases between the two germline ends. Germline V CDR1 and CDR2: SGHTA, FQGNSA. The CDR3 loop is CASSPLSTGTETQYF. The CDR3 DNA is TGTGCCAGCAGCCCACTCTCGACTGGGACAGAGACCCAGTACTTC.

About this clonotype itself: This sequence may be a read error, since a much larger clone differs from it by one base. The V call is TRBV20-1, the J call TRBJ2-1; 10 bases are shared with TRBD2. The germline gives CDR1 DFQATT, CDR2 SNEGSKA (reference sequence). V lost 6 bases to trimming and J lost 10 bases; unmatched junction nucleotides: 12. The CDR3 is 14 amino acids. The CDR3, as DNA: TGCAGTGCCCTGGGGCCTAGCGGGGGCCACGAGCAGTTCTTC. Protein product: CSALGPSGGHEQFF.

The chain couples TRBV6-1 to TRBJ1-4, with 11 bases matching TRBD1. Trimming took 6 bases from V and 7 from J; bases not matched to a gene: 22. Germline V gene lookup returns CDR1 MNHNS and CDR2 SASEGT. The CDR3 loop spans 20 amino acids. CDR3 DNA: TGTGCCAGCAGGCTACATGGAGCCGCCTGGACAGGGGGCAAGGTTGAAAAACTGTTTTTT. Encoded protein: CASRLHGAAWTGGKVEKLFF.

The chain carries TRBV6-6 and TRBJ1-1; D is ambiguous. CDR3 length: 12 residues. CDR1 is MNHNY, CDR2 SVGAGI, per germline (reference sequence). Trimming left V 5 bases short and J 4 bases short, with 8 bases between. This CDR3 reads CASSQEVTEAFF. The CDR3 DNA reads as TGTGCCAGCAGTCAGGAGGTCACTGAAGCTTTCTTT.

The chain joins TRBV6-5 to TRBJ2-5; 8 bases line up with TRBD2. V dropped 7 bases and J dropped 0; count of bases not matched to a gene: 7. Germline CDR1 reads MNHEY; CDR2 reads SVGAGI. The CDR3 contains 15 residues. The CDR3 sequence is CASNTGGRYQETQYF. The CDR3 bases are TGTGCCAGCAATACGGGGGGGCGGTACCAAGAGACCCAGTACTTC.

Regarding this clonotype: Mismatch with germline at one junction end may stem from a read error. The chain's CDR3 is CASSSGASGADVLTF. CDR3 in DNA: TGTGCCAGCAGTTCCGGGGCCTCTGGGGCCGACGTCCTGACTTTC. This chain connects TRBV12-3 or TRBV12-4 to TRBJ2-6; perhaps D is TRBD1 or TRBD2 (5 bases each). The CDR3 is 15 amino acids.

The chain has TRBV19 and TRBJ2-7; D may correspond to TRBD1 or TRBD2 (6 bases each). V lost 3 bases to trimming and J lost 2 bases, with 14 bases between them. Looked up from germline, CDR1 is LNHDA and CDR2 is SQIVND (reference sequence). The CDR3 spans 15 residues. The CDR3 protein is CASSIERGATYEQYF. CDR3 in DNA: TGTGCCAGTAGTATCGAAAGGGGGGCAACCTACGAGCAGTACTTC.

The sample holds a few counts of this clonotype. The chain combines TRBV3-1 with TRBJ1-4; 7 bases fit TRBD1. Trimming cost V 0 bases and J 4 bases; bases outside gene matches: 5. The CDR3 length is 16 residues. CDR1 and CDR2 from the germline V gene are LGHDT and YNNKEL (reference sequence). The CDR3 DNA is TGTGCCAGCAGCCAAGACCCGGACAGGCATAATGAAAAACTGTTTTTT. Amino acid sequence: CASSQDPDRHNEKLFF.

V is TRBV7-2 and J is TRBJ2-2; 8 bases align to TRBD2. CDR1 SGHTA and CDR2 FQGNSA come from the germline V gene. The CDR3 extends over 15 amino acids. Germline trimming cut 5 bases from V and 8 bases from J; bases unmatched to any gene: 10. CDR3 coding DNA: TGTGCCAGCAGCAACGGACTAGCCCCCGTGGGGGAGCTGTTTTTT. Its translation is CASSNGLAPVGELFF.

The gene calls are TRBV27 and TRBJ2-5; D gene unclear. Germline lookup yields CDR1 MNHEY and CDR2 SMNVEV (reference sequence). The CDR3 totals 12 residues. V shed 5 bases and J shed 13 bases, with 17 bases lying between them. CDR3: CASSPRPPLMYF. Written as DNA, the CDR3 is TGTGCCAGCAGTCCCCGGCCCCCTCTTATGTACTTC.

This clonotype was seen a few times. V usage is TRBV6-1 and J usage is TRBJ2-4, with TRBD2 matching 11 bases. Trimming cost V 5 bases and J 13 bases; bases outside gene matches: 13. Germline CDR1 and CDR2: MNHNS and SASEGT. The CDR3 runs to 15 residues. The CDR3 sequence: CASSSPGLAAYGQYF. The CDR3 coding sequence is TGTGCCAGCAGTTCTCCGGGACTAGCGGCTTACGGGCAGTACTTC.

This clonotype has just a few counts. The V call is TRBV27, the J call TRBJ1-6; possibly TRBD1 for D (6 bases). This CDR3 contains 15 residues. Germline assignment: CDR1 MNHEY and CDR2 SMNVEV (reference sequence). Trimming left V 3 bases short and J 6 bases short, with 12 bases between. The chain's CDR3 is CASSFRDITNSPLHF. The CDR3 DNA reads as TGTGCCAGCAGTTTCCGGGACATAACTAATTCACCCCTCCACTTT.

This clonotype has a single count. V usage is TRBV20-1 and J usage is TRBJ2-5; TRBD1 matches at 7 bases. Losses at the gene ends were 5 bases for V and 1 base for J; bases not matched to a gene: 4. The CDR3 totals 13 residues. Germline loops: CDR1 DFQATT, CDR2 SNEGSKA (reference sequence). CDR3 DNA: TGCAGTGCTGGGGACAGCATCCAAGAGACCCAGTACTTC. Its protein product is CSAGDSIQETQYF.

This chain connects TRBV7-8 to TRBJ2-5; 9 positions agree with TRBD1. The CDR3 is 17 residues long. Germline V gene lookup returns CDR1 SGHVS and CDR2 FQNEAQ. Trimming at V came to 5 bases and at J to 2 bases, leaving 12 bases not matched to a gene. The CDR3 reads CASSLSGQGRAQETQYF. The CDR3, as DNA: TGTGCCAGCAGCCTCTCGGGACAGGGACGGGCTCAAGAGACCCAGTACTTC.

The V and J genes are TRBV25-1 and TRBJ2-7; perhaps TRBD2 as D (6 bases). Trimming shortened V by 6 bases and J by 0 bases, and 18 bases separated the two germline ends. The CDR3 runs 16 residues. Germline V gene sequence: CDR1 MGHDK, CDR2 SYGVNS. In nucleotides, the CDR3 is TGTGCCAGCAGGGGTGGTCCAGGGAGGAGCTCCTACGAGCAGTACTTC. As protein: CASRGGPGRSSYEQYF.

This chain uses TRBV29-1 with TRBJ2-6, with D possibly being TRBD1 (5 bases). The CDR3 spans 14 residues. The germline V gene encodes CDR1 SQVTM and CDR2 ANQGSEA. Trimming took off 3 bases at V and 0 bases at J, with 6 bases between the two ends. CDR3 residues: CSVDDSSGANVLTF. The CDR3 DNA sequence: TGCAGCGTTGACGACAGCTCTGGGGCCAACGTCCTGACTTTC.

This clonotype has only one observation. The J gene is TRBJ2-1, the V gene TRBV7-2, with 9 bases lining up with TRBD2. The CDR3 is 17 residues long. V was pared by 4 bases and J by 0 bases, with 7 bases of the junction left unmatched. Germline lookup yields CDR1 SGHTA and CDR2 FQGNSA. DNA of the CDR3: TGTGCCAGCAGCTCCGTAGCGGGGGAAAGCTCCTACAATGAGCAGTTCTTC. It encodes CASSSVAGESSYNEQFF.